This T cell receptor (beta chain) was documented in a study of PD-1 blockade in mismatch repair-deficient tumors. The ends lost 4 bases at V and 2 bases at J; junction bases unmatched: 11. CDR1 is MGHDK and CDR2 is SYGVNS in the germline V gene. The CDR3 is 18 residues long. Produced via immunoSEQ multiplex PCR; TCRdb's table is partial and in-frame only. The sample has 120,000 or so clones; roughly 86% are singletons. The material sequenced was peripheral blood, taken 44 weeks after starting pembrolizumab. The receptor was derived from an adult with mismatch repair-deficient cancer. The V call is TRBV25-1, the J call TRBJ2-2; the match to TRBD1 covers 9 bases. The CDR3 coding sequence is TGTGCCAGCAGTGGGGGTCCCGGGACAGGGAGTAACACCGGGGAGCTGTTTTTT. Encoded protein: CASSGGPGTGSNTGELFF.